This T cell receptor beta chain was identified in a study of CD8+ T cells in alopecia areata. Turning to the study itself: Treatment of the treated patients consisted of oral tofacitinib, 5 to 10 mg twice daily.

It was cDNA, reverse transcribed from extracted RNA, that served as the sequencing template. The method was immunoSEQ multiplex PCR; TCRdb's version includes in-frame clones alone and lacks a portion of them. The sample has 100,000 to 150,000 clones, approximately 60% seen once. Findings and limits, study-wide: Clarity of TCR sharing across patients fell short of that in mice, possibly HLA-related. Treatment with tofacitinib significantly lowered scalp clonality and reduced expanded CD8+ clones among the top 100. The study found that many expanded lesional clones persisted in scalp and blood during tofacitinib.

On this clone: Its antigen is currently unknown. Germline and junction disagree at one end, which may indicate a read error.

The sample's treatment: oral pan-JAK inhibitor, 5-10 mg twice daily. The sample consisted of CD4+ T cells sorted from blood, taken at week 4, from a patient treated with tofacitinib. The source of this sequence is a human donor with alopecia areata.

The CDR3, as DNA: TGCACCAGCAGCAAGGGACAGGGGGCGCGGGGCTACACCTTC. It encodes CTSSKGQGARGYTF. The chain employs TRBV5-1 and TRBJ1-2; 12 positions match TRBD1. CDR3 length: 14 amino acids. The V gene's germline CDR1 is SGHRS and CDR2 YFSETQ.